Following are 31 T cell receptor beta chains from one sample sequenced in a study of shared clonotypes between healthy human individuals. TCRdb's table, derived via immunoSEQ multiplex PCR, lists solely in-frame clones and lacks some. The sample consists of 2 million to 2.5 million clones, around 95% of them appearing once. The sequenced sample was naive CD4+ T cells sorted from blood. Specified subset: CD45RA+ positively selected. The receptors were gathered from a man aged 18-30 years in good health.

This chain uses TRBV6-6 with TRBJ1-4; 9 bases agree with TRBD1. Germline loops: CDR1 MNHNY, CDR2 SVGAGI (reference sequence). V dropped 6 bases and J dropped 6; count of bases not matched to a gene: 5. This CDR3 has 14 residues. The CDR3 bases are TGTGCCAGCAGAGAAGGGACAGGGTATGAAAAACTGTTTTTT. Protein sequence: CASREGTGYEKLFF.

The chain joins TRBV7-2 to TRBJ2-2, with D perhaps TRBD2 (6 bases). CDR1 and CDR2 from the germline V gene are SGHTA and FQGNSA. The CDR3 spans 17 residues. Trimming took 5 bases from V and 2 from J, leaving 18 bases between them. The CDR3 sequence is CASSTRSGDLNTGELFF. Written as DNA, the CDR3 is TGTGCCAGCAGCACCAGATCGGGAGATCTTAACACCGGGGAGCTGTTTTTT.

To note about this clone: Distinct nucleotide sequences in the sample also encode this CDR3. The chain combines TRBV30 with TRBJ1-5; D might be TRBD1 (5 bases). V gave up 4 bases and J gave up 1 base, with 11 bases separating them. Germline CDR1 GTSNPN, CDR2 SVGIG (reference sequence). The CDR3 runs to 14 residues. CDR3 in amino acids: CAWTLGGSNQPQHF. The CDR3 DNA follows: TGTGCCTGGACCCTCGGGGGGAGCAATCAGCCCCAGCATTTT.

The DNA of the CDR3 is TGCAGCGTCCAAGACGGGACTAGCGGGAGAACAGATACGCAGTATTTT. This sequence encodes CSVQDGTSGRTDTQYF. The chain has TRBV29-1 and TRBJ2-3; 14 nucleotides agree with TRBD2. CDR3 length: 16 residues. The germline V gene encodes CDR1 SQVTM and CDR2 ANQGSEA. V was clipped by 6 bases and J by 3 bases; unmatched bases: 8.

To note about this clone: In the same sample, other DNA sequences code for this CDR3. The chain carries TRBV5-1 and TRBJ2-2, with a tentative D call TRBD1 (6 bases). CDR3 length equals 14 residues. The V end lost 4 bases, the J end lost 3 bases, and 10 bases lay between the germline ends. Germline CDR1 and CDR2: SGHRS and YFSETQ. The CDR3 protein is CASSLGQYTGELFF. The CDR3 DNA reads as TGCGCCAGCAGCCTCGGACAGTACACCGGGGAGCTGTTTTTT.

V usage is TRBV28 and J usage is TRBJ2-7, with D perhaps assigned TRBD1 or TRBD2 (5 bases each). This CDR3 contains 14 residues. V was cut by 2 bases and J by 7 bases, with 15 bases left in between. The germline CDR1 and CDR2 sequences are MDHEN and SYDVKM. CDR3 residues: CASSLRGSRLEQYF. DNA of the CDR3: TGTGCCAGCAGTTTAAGGGGCTCCCGACTAGAGCAGTACTTC.

The V call is TRBV6-6, the J call TRBJ1-5; possibly TRBD1 for D (6 bases). This CDR3 has 13 residues. Between the trimmed V and J ends, which lost 4 bases and 5 bases, there was a span of 9 bases. Germline values: CDR1 MNHNY, CDR2 SVGAGI (reference sequence). CDR3 DNA sequence: TGTGCCAGCAGTTGGACAGCAGATCAGCCCCAGCATTTT. Translated: CASSWTADQPQHF.

The V gene is TRBV19, the J gene TRBJ1-4; possibly TRBD1 for D (6 bases). This CDR3 has 16 amino acids. Trimming pared 4 bases from V and 0 bases from J, leaving 12 bases between. Germline V lookup: CDR1 LNHDA, CDR2 SQIVND (reference sequence). CDR3: CASSTGQKTTNEKLFF. CDR3 DNA sequence: TGTGCCAGTAGTACAGGACAGAAGACAACTAATGAAAAACTGTTTTTT.

The gene calls are TRBV19 and TRBJ1-5, with D tentatively TRBD1 (5 bases). Looked up from germline, CDR1 is LNHDA and CDR2 is SQIVND (reference sequence). This CDR3 has 14 amino acids. Trimming took 7 bases from V and 1 from J, leaving 11 bases between them. The CDR3 DNA sequence: TGTGCCAGTACTGACAGTCCGAGCAATCAGCCCCAGCATTTT. Its protein is CASTDSPSNQPQHF.

The gene calls are TRBV28 and TRBJ1-6; 7 positions agree with TRBD1. The V and J ends lost 4 bases and 9 bases, in that order; junction bases with no gene match: 9. Germline-derived CDR1 and CDR2 are MDHEN and SYDVKM. This CDR3 comprises 15 residues. The CDR3: CASSSPRQGGSPLHF. The CDR3 region has the DNA TGTGCCAGCAGTTCCCCCCGACAGGGTGGTTCACCCCTCCACTTT.

The genes are TRBV30 and TRBJ2-7, with D possibly being TRBD1 or TRBD2 (7 bases each). Germline V gene lookup returns CDR1 GTSNPN and CDR2 SVGIG (reference sequence). The CDR3 runs to 14 residues. V lost 2 bases, J lost 3 bases, and 14 bases lay in between. This CDR3 is CAWSTQGGSYEQYF. The CDR3 bases are TGTGCCTGGAGTACCCAGGGGGGGAGCTACGAGCAGTACTTC.

The V and J genes are TRBV7-9 and TRBJ2-5; D tentatively reads TRBD1 or TRBD2 (5 bases each). Germline lookup yields CDR1 SEHNR and CDR2 FQNEAQ (reference sequence). This CDR3 contains 16 residues. The ends were cut back, 5 bases at V and 4 bases at J, with 20 bases in the middle. Here the CDR3 DNA reads TGTGCCAGCAGCAACCCGGGACCCCGGGCGGGAGAGACCCAGTACTTC. Translated: CASSNPGPRAGETQYF.

This sequence joins TRBV6-6 and TRBJ1-4; perhaps TRBD1 as D (6 bases). From germline, CDR1 is MNHNY and CDR2 SVGAGI (reference sequence). This CDR3 region has 14 residues. Trimming stripped 6 bases from V and 8 bases from J, with 16 bases between. CDR3 in DNA: TGTGCCAGCAGGACCGGGGGGGCAGGGGAAAAACTGTTTTTT. As protein: CASRTGGAGEKLFF.

Here the CDR3 reads CASSPRAGAGANVLTF. For the CDR3, the DNA is TGTGCCAGTAGTCCGCGGGCAGGGGCTGGGGCCAACGTCCTGACTTTC. The V call is TRBV19, the J call TRBJ2-6, with a tentative D call TRBD1 (6 bases). Trimming took off 5 bases at V and 2 bases at J, with 13 bases between the two ends. Germline V lookup: CDR1 LNHDA, CDR2 SQIVND (reference sequence). CDR3 length: 16 amino acids. The whole variable domain, remainder taken from reference TRBV19 and TRBJ2-6, is DGGITQSPKYLFRKEGQNVTLSCEQNLNHDAMYWYRQDPGQGLRLIYYSQIVNDFQKGDIAEGYSVSREKKESFPLTVTSAQKNPTAFYLCASSPRAGAGANVLTFGAGSRLTVL.

The chain couples TRBV5-1 to TRBJ2-1; D uncertain. V lost 2 bases and J lost 3, with 9 bases in between. The CDR3 has 14 amino acids. Germline V gives CDR1 SGHRS, CDR2 YFSETQ. CDR3 in amino acids: CASSFRPGYNEQFF. CDR3 DNA sequence: TGCGCCAGCAGCTTCCGCCCTGGCTACAATGAGCAGTTCTTC. Full variable domain (missing parts from reference TRBV5-1 and TRBJ2-1): KAGVTQTPRYLIKTRGQQVTLSCSPISGHRSVSWYQQTPGQGLQFLFEYFSETQRNKGNFPGRFSGRQFSNSRSEMNVSTLELGDSALYLCASSFRPGYNEQFFGPGTRLTVL.

The chain uses TRBV18 and TRBJ1-5; D might be TRBD1 (5 bases). Trimming pared 1 base from V and 4 bases from J, leaving 17 bases between. Germline V lookup: CDR1 KGHSH, CDR2 LQKENI. The CDR3 is 17 residues long. The CDR3 sequence: CASSPLPVSGGNQPQHF. Written as DNA, the CDR3 is TGTGCCAGCTCACCACTCCCGGTGTCGGGGGGTAATCAGCCCCAGCATTTT.

In this sample, this clone turned up once. The V call is TRBV10-3, the J call TRBJ2-5, with a tentative D call TRBD2 (5 bases). Germline V lookup: CDR1 ENHRY, CDR2 SYGVKD. This CDR3 comprises 14 residues. The V gene lost 4 bases and the J gene lost 1 base, with 10 bases spanning the gap. The CDR3 reads CAISVGVTQETQYF. Written as DNA, the CDR3 is TGTGCCATCAGTGTCGGGGTAACCCAAGAGACCCAGTACTTC.

This clone was seen only once. The gene calls are TRBV28 and TRBJ2-4; D perhaps matches TRBD2 (5 bases). V shed 5 bases and J shed 0 bases, with 14 bases lying between them. This CDR3 spans 16 amino acids. Germline assignment: CDR1 MDHEN and CDR2 SYDVKM. CDR3 region: CASSPPPGVAKNIQYF. The CDR3 bases are TGTGCCAGCAGTCCTCCTCCCGGGGTAGCCAAAAACATTCAGTACTTC. Variable domain in full (rest from reference TRBV28 and TRBJ2-4): DVKVTQSSRYLVKRTGEKVFLECVQDMDHENMFWYRQDPGLGLRLIYFSYDVKMKEKGDIPEGYSVSREKKERFSLILESASTNQTSMYLCASSPPPGVAKNIQYFGAGTRLSVL.

The chain uses TRBV30 and TRBJ1-5, with a weak D call TRBD1 (6 bases). Germline CDR1 GTSNPN, CDR2 SVGIG (reference sequence). The CDR3 length is 15 residues. Between the trimmed V and J ends, which lost 3 bases and 3 bases, there was a span of 15 bases. The CDR3 DNA follows: TGTGCCTGGAGCCCCAGGGGTATTACCAATCAGCCCCAGCATTTT. Translation: CAWSPRGITNQPQHF.

V and J are TRBV11-2 and TRBJ2-1; 12 nucleotides align to TRBD2. In germline, CDR1 is SGHAT, CDR2 FQNNGV. The CDR3 spans 16 residues. With 1 base clipped from V and 6 bases from J, the junction kept 4 bases outside the gene matches. CDR3 in DNA: TGTGCCAGCAGCTTAGCCGGACTAGCGGGGAGCAATGAGCAGTTCTTC. Its translation is CASSLAGLAGSNEQFF.

The V call is TRBV7-9, the J call TRBJ2-2; D unresolved. The CDR3 is 16 residues long. Trimming took 4 bases from V and 6 from J, leaving 18 bases between them. CDR1 and CDR2 from the germline V gene are SEHNR and FQNEAQ (reference sequence). The CDR3 region has the DNA TGTGCCAGCAGCTGGCCCGCCCCAGAGGTCCCCGGGGAGCTGTTTTTT. Amino acid sequence: CASSWPAPEVPGELFF.

A word on this clone: Sequence at one end of the junction differs from germline and may be a read error. V gene TRBV14 combines with J gene TRBJ2-3; no clear D gene. Germline values: CDR1 SGHDN, CDR2 FVKESK. This CDR3 comprises 12 residues. CDR3 sequence (DNA): TGTGCCAGCAGCCAGCGCACAGATACGCGGTATTTT. Encoded protein: CASSQRTDTRYF.

The gene calls are TRBV30 and TRBJ1-5; the D is unclear. V was pared by 2 bases and J by 0 bases, with 8 bases between. From germline, CDR1 is GTSNPN and CDR2 SVGIG (reference sequence). The CDR3 is made up of 14 amino acids. CDR3 bases: TGTGCCTGGAGTTTAAGATCTAGCAATCAGCCCCAGCATTTT. It translates to CAWSLRSSNQPQHF.

Only a few counts were recorded for this clone. The chain carries TRBV6-1 and TRBJ2-7; TRBD1 is a possible D gene (6 bases). The CDR3 has 13 amino acids. Germline V gives CDR1 MNHNS, CDR2 SASEGT. Trimming took off 2 bases at V and 4 bases at J, with 9 bases between the two ends. The CDR3 loop is CASSENRVYEQYF. CDR3 nucleotide sequence: TGTGCCAGCAGTGAAAACAGGGTGTACGAGCAGTACTTC.

This chain connects TRBV9 to TRBJ1-3; tentatively, D is TRBD1 (5 bases). From germline, CDR1 is SGDLS and CDR2 YYNGEE. V was trimmed by 8 bases and J by 8 bases, leaving 23 bases between them. The CDR3 has 15 amino acids. CDR3 DNA sequence: TGTGCCAGTCTGGTCGGGGGAGACGGTCCGGACACCATATATTTT. Its protein is CASLVGGDGPDTIYF.

The chain uses TRBV19 and TRBJ2-2; 10 bases are shared with TRBD2. CDR3 size: 17 residues. Losses at the gene ends were 4 bases for V and 5 bases for J; bases not matched to a gene: 10. Germline assignment: CDR1 LNHDA and CDR2 SQIVND (reference sequence). CDR3 protein: CASSTLAGGKGTGELFF. In DNA, the CDR3 is TGTGCCAGTAGTACATTAGCGGGAGGAAAAGGTACCGGGGAGCTGTTTTTT.

This clone appeared a few times. Other DNA sequences in this specimen translate into the identical CDR3. The chain has TRBV5-1 and TRBJ2-1, with a tentative D call TRBD2 (5 bases). The CDR3 spans 14 residues. The ends were cut back, 3 bases at V and 0 bases at J, with 7 bases in the middle. Germline values: CDR1 SGHRS, CDR2 YFSETQ. CDR3 residues: CASSSGSSYNEQFF. CDR3 DNA: TGCGCCAGCAGCTCTGGGAGCTCCTACAATGAGCAGTTCTTC.

The V and J genes are TRBV7-9 and TRBJ2-7; 11 bases are shared with TRBD1. There are 15 residues in the CDR3. Germline V gene sequence: CDR1 SEHNR, CDR2 FQNEAQ (reference sequence). The J segment lost 3 bases and the V segment lost 4 bases, leaving 5 bases of the junction unmatched. The CDR3 region is CASSSPDRGHYEQYF. CDR3 in DNA: TGTGCCAGCAGCTCGCCGGACAGGGGGCACTACGAGCAGTACTTC.

On this clone itself: The junction departs from the called germline gene at one end, perhaps through a read error. Different DNA sequences within this sample yield the same CDR3. The chain links TRBV4-1 to TRBJ1-2, with TRBD1 identical over 8 bases. The CDR3 loop spans 16 amino acids. Germline V gene data show CDR1 as MGHRA and CDR2 as YSYEKL. The CDR3 region is CASSQDSTGGGYGYTF. The CDR3 region has the DNA TGCGCCAGTAGCCAAGATAGTACAGGGGGAGGCTATGGCTACACCTTC.

This chain uses TRBV6-1 with TRBJ2-1; D remains unclear. The V end was cut by 1 base, the J end by 4 bases, with 8 bases between. Germline lookup yields CDR1 MNHNS and CDR2 SASEGT. The CDR3 extends over 14 amino acids. CDR3 region: CASSEGSLYNEQFF. The CDR3 nucleotides read TGTGCCAGCAGTGAAGGCTCCCTTTACAATGAGCAGTTCTTC.

With regard to this clone: Additional DNA sequences in this sample encode the identical CDR3. The J gene is TRBJ1-1, the V gene TRBV7-2, with TRBD1 as a possible D gene (5 bases). The CDR3 has 15 amino acids. The germline V gene encodes CDR1 SGHTA and CDR2 FQGNSA. Between the trimmed V and J ends, which lost 2 bases and 1 base, there was a span of 11 bases. CDR3 loop: CASSLIGQGNTEAFF. In DNA, the CDR3 is TGTGCCAGCAGCTTAATCGGGCAGGGGAACACTGAAGCTTTCTTT. The variable domain in full, completed from reference TRBV7-2 and TRBJ1-1, reads GAGVSQSPSNKVTEKGKDVELRCDPISGHTALYWYRQSLGQGLEFLIYFQGNSAPDKSGLPSDRFSAERTGGSVSTLTIQRTQQEDSAVYLCASSLIGQGNTEAFFGQGTRLTVV.